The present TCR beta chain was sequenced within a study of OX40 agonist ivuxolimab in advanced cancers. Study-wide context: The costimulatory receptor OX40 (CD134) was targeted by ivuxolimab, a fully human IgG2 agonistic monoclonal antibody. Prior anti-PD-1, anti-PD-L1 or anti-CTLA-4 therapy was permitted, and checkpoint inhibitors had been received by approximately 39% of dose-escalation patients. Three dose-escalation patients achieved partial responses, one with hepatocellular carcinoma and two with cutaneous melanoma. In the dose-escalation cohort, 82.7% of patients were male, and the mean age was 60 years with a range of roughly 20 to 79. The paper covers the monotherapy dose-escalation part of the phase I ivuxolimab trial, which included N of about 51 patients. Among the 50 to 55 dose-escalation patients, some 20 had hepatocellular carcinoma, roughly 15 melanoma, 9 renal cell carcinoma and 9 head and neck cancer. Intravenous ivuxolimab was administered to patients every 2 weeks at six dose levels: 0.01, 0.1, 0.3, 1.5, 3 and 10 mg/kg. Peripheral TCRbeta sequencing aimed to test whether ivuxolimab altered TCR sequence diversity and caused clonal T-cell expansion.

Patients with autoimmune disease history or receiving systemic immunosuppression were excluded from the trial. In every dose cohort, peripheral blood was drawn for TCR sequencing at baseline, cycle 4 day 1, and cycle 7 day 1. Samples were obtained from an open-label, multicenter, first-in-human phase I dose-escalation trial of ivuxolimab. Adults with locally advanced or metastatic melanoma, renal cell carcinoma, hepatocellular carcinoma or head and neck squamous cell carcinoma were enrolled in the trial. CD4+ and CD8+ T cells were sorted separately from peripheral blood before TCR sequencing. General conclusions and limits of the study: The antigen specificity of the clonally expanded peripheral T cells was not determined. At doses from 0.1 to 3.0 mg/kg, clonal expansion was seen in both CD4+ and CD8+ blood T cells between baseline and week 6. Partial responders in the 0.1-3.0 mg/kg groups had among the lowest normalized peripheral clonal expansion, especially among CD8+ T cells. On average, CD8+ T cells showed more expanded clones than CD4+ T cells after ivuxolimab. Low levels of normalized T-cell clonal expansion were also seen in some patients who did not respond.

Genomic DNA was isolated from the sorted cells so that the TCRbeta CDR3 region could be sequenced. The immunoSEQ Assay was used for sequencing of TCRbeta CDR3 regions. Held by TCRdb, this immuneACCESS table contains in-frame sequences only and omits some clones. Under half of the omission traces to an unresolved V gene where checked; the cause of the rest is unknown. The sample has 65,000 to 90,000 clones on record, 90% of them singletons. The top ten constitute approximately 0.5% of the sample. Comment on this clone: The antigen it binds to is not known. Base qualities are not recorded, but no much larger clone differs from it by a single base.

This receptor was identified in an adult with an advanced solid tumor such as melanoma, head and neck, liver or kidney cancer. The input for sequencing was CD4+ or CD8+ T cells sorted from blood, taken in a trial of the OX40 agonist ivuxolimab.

The CDR3 loop reads CASSPPGTSTDTQYF. Here is the DNA: TGTGCCAGCAGCCCCCCCGGGACTAGCACAGATACGCAGTATTTT. The rearrangement joined TRBV9 to TRBJ2-3, and TRBD2 may be the D gene, going by 6 matching bases. V is shortened by 4 bases, J by 0 bases, and the region joining them spans 12 bases. The germline V gene yields SGDLS for CDR1 and YYNGEE for CDR2. From cysteine to phenylalanine, the CDR3 is 15 amino acids long. Only the CDR3 DNA stays, 45 bases, in frame from base 1.